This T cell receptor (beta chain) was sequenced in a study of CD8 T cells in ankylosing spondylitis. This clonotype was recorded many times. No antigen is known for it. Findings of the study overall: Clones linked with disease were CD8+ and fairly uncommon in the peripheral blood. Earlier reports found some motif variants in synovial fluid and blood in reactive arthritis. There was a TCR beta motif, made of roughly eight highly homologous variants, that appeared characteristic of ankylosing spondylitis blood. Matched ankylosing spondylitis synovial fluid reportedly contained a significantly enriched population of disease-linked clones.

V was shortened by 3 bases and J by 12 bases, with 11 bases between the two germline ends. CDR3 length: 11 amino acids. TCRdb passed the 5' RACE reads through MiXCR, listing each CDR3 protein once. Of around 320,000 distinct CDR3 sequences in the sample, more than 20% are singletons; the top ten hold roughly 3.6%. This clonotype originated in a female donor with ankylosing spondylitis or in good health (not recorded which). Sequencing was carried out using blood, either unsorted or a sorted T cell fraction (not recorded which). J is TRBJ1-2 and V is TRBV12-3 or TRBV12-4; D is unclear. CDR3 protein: CASSFSSYHTF. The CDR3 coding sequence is TGTGCCAGCAGTTTCAGTAGTTACCACACCTTC.